The 3 T cell receptor beta chains given below trace back to one sample, sequenced in a study of glioma-infiltrating T cells. TCR alpha and beta CDR3 regions were amplified from RNA using iRepertoire nested multiplex PCR. TCRdb itself ran the multiplex PCR reads through MiXCR, one entry per CDR3 protein. The sample consists of around 170,000 distinct CDR3 sequences, more than 35% of them appearing once. The sample taken for sequencing was glioma tissue, nonneoplastic brain tissue, or PBMCs (not recorded which). The receptor source for this set is a human donor with low-grade glioma or glioblastoma, undergoing nonglioma brain surgery, or in good health (not recorded which).

This clonotype has only a few counts. This chain joins TRBV6-1 and TRBJ2-5, with D possibly TRBD2 on 6 matching bases. The germline V and J ends were trimmed by 8 bases and 5 bases, with 21 bases remaining between them. The CDR3 loop spans 15 amino acids. Germline assignment: CDR1 MNHNS and CDR2 SASEGT. CDR3: CASLKAALAGETQYF. The CDR3 bases are TGTGCCAGCCTAAAGGCCGCACTAGCAGGCGAGACCCAGTACTTC.

On this clonotype itself: Because the CDR3 is missing its conserved closing phenylalanine or tryptophan, this is likely a read error. The V gene is TRBV20-1, the J gene TRBJ1-3; maybe TRBD1 (5 bases). The CDR3 consists of 13 residues. Trimming left V 6 bases short and J 0 bases short, with 9 bases between. CDR1 and CDR2 (germline): DFQATT, SNEGSKA (reference sequence). CDR3 region: CSALTVSGNTIYL. The CDR3 bases are TGCAGTGCCCTGACAGTCTCTGGAAACACCATATATCTT.

This clonotype was observed many times. The rearrangement links TRBV2 to TRBJ1-2; D may be TRBD1 (5 bases). The CDR3 loop spans 11 amino acids. In germline, CDR1 is SNHLY, CDR2 FYNNEI. Trimming removed 8 bases at V and 6 bases at J, with 10 bases between. The CDR3 protein is CASRMGHGYTF. DNA for the CDR3: TGTGCCAGCCGGATGGGGCATGGCTACACCTTC. The full variable domain, in which reference TRBV2 and TRBJ1-2 provide the parts outside the CDR3, is EPEVTQTPSHQVTQMGQEVILRCVPISNHLYFYWYRQILGQKVEFLVSFYNNEISEKSEIFDDQFSVERPDGSNFTLKIRSTKLEDSAMYFCASRMGHGYTFGSGTRLTVV.